This TCR beta chain was documented in a study of T cells in Graves' hyperthyroidism and ophthalmopathy. Study-wide results and limits: Blood also carried most thyroid clonotypes expanded above 0.001.

V dropped 6 bases and J dropped 1 base, with 12 bases sitting between them. Looked up from germline, CDR1 is KGHSH and CDR2 is LQKENI. CDR3 size: 14 residues. In its sample, this clonotype was seen many times. Its matching antigen is unknown. Participants, patients aged 18 to 65, had newly diagnosed hyperthyroidism with a duration under 2 months. Each diagnosis drew on symptoms, thyroxine, TRAb, thyroid ultrasound and orbital computed tomography findings. PBMCs were derived from about 10 ml fresh peripheral blood. Regions amplified from RNA transcripts were the TCR beta CDR3 regions. The TCR CDR3 was amplified in a first-round RT-PCR using the HTBI primer set. TCRdb ran MiXCR on the multiplex PCR reads and lists one entry per CDR3 protein. This table holds about 400,000 distinct CDR3 sequences, roughly 15% found once.

This receptor was taken from a woman aged 18-29 years with Graves' hyperthyroidism. The chain is built from TRBV18 and TRBJ1-1, with D possibly matching TRBD1 (6 bases). The source material was blood. CDR3 loop: CASSRTERNTEAFF. In nucleotides, the CDR3 is TGTGCCAGCTCCCGGACAGAAAGGAACACTGAAGCTTTCTTT. Drawing the rest from reference TRBV18 and TRBJ1-1, the complete variable domain is NAGVMQNPRHLVRRRGQEARLRCSPMKGHSHVYWYRQLPEEGLKFMVYLQKENIIDESGMPKERFSAEFPKEGPSILRIQQVVRGDSAAYFCASSRTERNTEAFFGQGTRLTVV.